The entry that follows covers one T cell receptor (beta chain) sequence. Germline and junction disagree at one end, which may indicate a read error. No cell sorting was done before RNA was extracted from the tissue. More than 3 cm separated this lung sample from the edge of the tumor. The library came from three nested PCR rounds adapted from ARM-PCR protocols. TCRdb fed the multiplex PCR reads into MiXCR, producing one record per CDR3 protein. The table has about 98,000 distinct CDR3 sequences, around three quarters seen once. This sample stems from a study of tumor and adjacent non-tumor tissue in lung cancer. This CDR3 comprises 16 residues. CDR1 and CDR2 (germline): LGHNA, YNFKEQ.

This TCR came from a man in his 60s with small cell lung cancer. V gene TRBV4-2 combines with J gene TRBJ2-2; perhaps TRBD2 as D (5 bases). What was sequenced was distant non-tumor lung tissue. The chain's CDR3 is CASCQDLRSNTGELLF. CDR3 bases: TGTGCCAGCTGCCAAGACCTGAGGTCCAACACCGGGGAGCTGTTATTT.